This T cell receptor beta chain was profiled in a study of cytomegalovirus exposure and HLA in healthy donors. Turning to the study itself: One earlier analysis, a look at 200 million or so T cells, found 117 million unique TCR beta sequences.

The CDR3 runs 15 residues. V was pared by 2 bases and J by 1 base, with 11 bases between. Germline values: CDR1 SGHTA, CDR2 FQGNSA. This clone was counted a single time. Amplification used 60 Vbeta primers and 13 Jbeta primers. Libraries were prepared by immunoSEQ multiplex PCR; TCRdb keeps only in-frame clonotypes and omits some of them. The table lists some 150,000 clones, roughly 84% of them singletons. The chain joins TRBV7-2 to TRBJ1-1; D gene unclear. This sequence was found in a male donor in good health and CMV-seronegative. Sequencing used PBMCs. In nucleotides, the CDR3 is TGTGCCAGCAGCTTACGGATCGCGGCGAACACTGAAGCTTTCTTT. Translated, it gives CASSLRIAANTEAFF.